Below are 9 T cell receptor beta chains sequenced from a single sample in a study of Ad26.COV2.S vaccination and SARS-CoV-2 variants. Data came from immunoSEQ multiplex PCR; TCRdb stores just in-frame clones and leaves some out. The data contain 430,000 or so clones, 90% of them singletons. Sample treatment: around 19 received Ad26.COV2.S at low or high dose, single or two shots; 5 received placebo; per-sample allocation not given. Day 63 after the first injection of vaccine or placebo was the sampling time. This specimen consisted of peripheral blood, obtained in a trial of Ad26.COV2.S vaccine versus placebo. The receptors originated from a person aged 18 to 59 who received the Ad26.COV2.S COVID-19 vaccine or a placebo.

The chain employs TRBV11-2 and TRBJ2-2, with 8 bases fitting TRBD1. Germline CDR1 SGHAT, CDR2 FQNNGV. Trimming at V came to 0 bases and at J to 2 bases, leaving 5 bases not matched to a gene. The length of the CDR3 is 17 residues. Here the CDR3 reads CASSLDNGQGNTGELFF. The CDR3 DNA reads TGTGCCAGCAGCTTAGATAACGGACAGGGAAACACCGGGGAGCTGTTTTTT.

J is TRBJ2-7 and V is TRBV27; D remains unclear. The CDR3 has 13 amino acids. The germline CDR1 and CDR2 sequences are MNHEY and SMNVEV (reference sequence). V lost 5 bases to trimming and J lost 2 bases, with 10 bases between them. The CDR3 DNA is TGTGCCAGCAGTGGACGGGTGACCTACGAGCAGTACTTC. This gives the protein CASSGRVTYEQYF.

Notes on this clone: One junction end does not reproduce the germline sequence, and a read error may be involved. The J gene is TRBJ1-3, the V gene TRBV7-8; D remains unclear. This CDR3 region has 14 residues. CDR1 and CDR2 (germline): SGHVS, FQNEAQ. The CDR3 here is CASSLGNSVNTIYF. The CDR3 DNA is TGTGCCAGCAGCTTGGGCAACTCTGTAAACACCATATATTTT.

V and J are TRBV5-6 and TRBJ1-2, with TRBD1 matching over 7 bases. The CDR3 is made up of 14 amino acids. Germline CDR1 and CDR2: SGHDT and YYEEEE. V shed 4 bases, J shed 2 bases, and the junction held 5 bases outside the gene matches. Here the CDR3 reads CASSRTGQNYGYTF. As DNA, the CDR3 is TGTGCCAGCAGCCGGACAGGACAAAACTATGGCTACACCTTC.

The chain links TRBV6-2 or TRBV6-3 to TRBJ2-7; D call uncertain. V was clipped by 2 bases and J by 6 bases, with 8 bases between them. The V gene's germline CDR1 is MNHEY and CDR2 SVGEGT. The CDR3 has 12 amino acids. In DNA, the CDR3 is TGTGCCAGCAGTTACCGTGGGCGCGAGCAGTACTTC. Translating gives CASSYRGREQYF.

The J gene is TRBJ2-1, the V gene TRBV29-1; D may be TRBD2 (5 bases). CDR1 is SQVTM, CDR2 ANQGSEA, per germline. The CDR3 spans 12 residues. Trimming took off 5 bases at V and 5 bases at J, with 10 bases between the two ends. CDR3 region: CSVSETNNEQFF. DNA for the CDR3: TGCAGCGTTTCTGAGACTAACAATGAGCAGTTCTTC.

This clone showed up just once. This rearrangement joins TRBV5-6 to TRBJ2-7, with 11 bases that match TRBD2. V gave up 2 bases and J gave up 5 bases; unmatched junction bases: 3. Germline V gene sequence: CDR1 SGHDT, CDR2 YYEEEE. The CDR3 runs to 14 residues. The CDR3 DNA follows: TGTGCCAGCAGCTTTGAACTAGCGGGGGACGAGCAGTACTTC. Amino acid sequence: CASSFELAGDEQYF.

The chain recombines TRBV5-1 with TRBJ2-2; a possible D gene is TRBD2 (5 bases). The V end lost 4 bases, the J end lost 2 bases, and 12 bases lay between the germline ends. This CDR3 has 15 amino acids. The germline V gene encodes CDR1 SGHRS and CDR2 YFSETQ. The CDR3 DNA reads as TGCGCCAGCAGCGCGAGCGGCCCCAACACCGGGGAGCTGTTTTTT. Protein sequence: CASSASGPNTGELFF.

This chain links TRBV24-1 with TRBJ2-2, with D perhaps TRBD1 or TRBD2 (5 bases each). CDR1 is KGHDR, CDR2 SFDVKD, per germline. The germline V and J ends were trimmed by 5 bases and 1 base, with 13 bases remaining between them. The CDR3 contains 16 residues. The CDR3 loop is CATSGGGFGNTGELFF. DNA for the CDR3: TGTGCCACCAGTGGTGGGGGTTTTGGGAACACCGGGGAGCTGTTTTTT.